The clone carrying this T cell receptor (beta chain) was counted between two and nine times. The antigen remains unidentified. Building of the TCR beta libraries involved iRepertoire HTBI primers and Arm-PCR of CDR3 regions. TCRdb recomputed calls from the multiplex PCR reads with MiXCR, one row per CDR3 protein. The repertoire has 550,000 to 700,000 distinct CDR3 sequences, approximately 16% of them found once; the top ten carry around 11%. The germline V gene has CDR1 MNHNS and CDR2 SASEGT. The CDR3 is made up of 19 amino acids. V lost 0 bases and J lost 2, with 20 bases in between. This sample stems from a study of regulatory T cells in long-lasting Graves disease. Time point defined: newly diagnosed GD, antithyroid drugs for less than 3 months. PBMC-extracted RNA yielded the TCR library. Findings of the study overall: Thyroid tissue went unstudied; only peripheral blood was examined.

The same sample was also studied in work on T cells in Graves' hyperthyroidism and ophthalmopathy. As that report states: A lack of ophthalmopathy progression within 18 months defined stable Graves' hyperthyroidism.

The chain recombines TRBV6-1 with TRBJ1-5; TRBD1 might be the D (6 bases). Here the sequenced sample was peripheral blood mononuclear cells (PBMCs), taken at new diagnosis, from a patient treated with antithyroid drugs. This clonotype originated in a man between 18 and 35 years old with Graves disease. For the CDR3, the DNA is TGTGCCAGCAGTGAAGCGCTCCAGGGGTTCGGGAGGGGCAATCAGCCCCAGCATTTT. Translated: CASSEALQGFGRGNQPQHF.